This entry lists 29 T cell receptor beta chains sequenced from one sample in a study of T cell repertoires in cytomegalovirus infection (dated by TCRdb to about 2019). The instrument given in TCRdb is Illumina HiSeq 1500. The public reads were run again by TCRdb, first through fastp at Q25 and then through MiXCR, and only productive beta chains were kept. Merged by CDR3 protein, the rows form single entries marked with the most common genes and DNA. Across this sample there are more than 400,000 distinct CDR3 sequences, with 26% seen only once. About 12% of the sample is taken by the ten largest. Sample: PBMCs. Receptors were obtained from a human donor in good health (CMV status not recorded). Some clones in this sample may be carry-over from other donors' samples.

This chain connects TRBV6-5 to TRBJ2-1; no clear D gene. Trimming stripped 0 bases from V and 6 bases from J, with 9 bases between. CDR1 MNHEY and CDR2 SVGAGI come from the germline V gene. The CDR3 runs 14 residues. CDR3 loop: CASSYSPSRNEQFF. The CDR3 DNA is TGTGCCAGCAGTTACTCGCCATCTCGCAATGAGCAGTTCTTC.

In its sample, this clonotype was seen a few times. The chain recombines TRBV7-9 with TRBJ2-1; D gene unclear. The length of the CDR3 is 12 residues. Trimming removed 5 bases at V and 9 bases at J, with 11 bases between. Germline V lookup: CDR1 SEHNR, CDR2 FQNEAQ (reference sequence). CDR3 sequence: CASSPISGEQFF. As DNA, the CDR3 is TGTGCCAGCAGCCCTATCTCTGGTGAGCAGTTCTTC. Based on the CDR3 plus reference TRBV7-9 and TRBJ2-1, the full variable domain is DTGVSQNPRHKITKRGQNVTFRCDPISEHNRLYWYRQTLGQGPEFLTYFQNEAQLEKSRLLSDRFSAERPKGSFSTLEIQRTEQGDSAMYLCASSPISGEQFFGPGTRLTVL.

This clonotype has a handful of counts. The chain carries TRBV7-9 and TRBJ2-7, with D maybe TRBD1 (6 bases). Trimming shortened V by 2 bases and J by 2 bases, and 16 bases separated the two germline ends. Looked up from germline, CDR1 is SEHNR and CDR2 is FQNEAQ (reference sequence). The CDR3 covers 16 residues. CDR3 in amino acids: CASSLSRGHVTYEQYV. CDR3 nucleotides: TGTGCCAGCAGCTTAAGCAGGGGCCACGTGACCTACGAGCAGTACGTC.

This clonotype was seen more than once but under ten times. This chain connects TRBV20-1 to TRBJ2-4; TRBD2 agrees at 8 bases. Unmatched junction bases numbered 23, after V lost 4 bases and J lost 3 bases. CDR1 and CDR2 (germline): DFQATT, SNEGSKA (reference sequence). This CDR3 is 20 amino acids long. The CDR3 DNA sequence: TGCAGTGCTATCGGTCTTCGTTTTGGGCGGGAGGCTGGTGACAAAAACATTCAGTACTTC. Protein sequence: CSAIGLRFGREAGDKNIQYF.

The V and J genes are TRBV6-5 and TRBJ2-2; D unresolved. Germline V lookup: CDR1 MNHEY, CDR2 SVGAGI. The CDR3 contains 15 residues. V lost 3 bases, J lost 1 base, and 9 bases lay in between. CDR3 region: CASSYGKWNTGELFF. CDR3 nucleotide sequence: TGTGCCAGCAGTTATGGGAAGTGGAACACCGGGGAGCTGTTTTTT.

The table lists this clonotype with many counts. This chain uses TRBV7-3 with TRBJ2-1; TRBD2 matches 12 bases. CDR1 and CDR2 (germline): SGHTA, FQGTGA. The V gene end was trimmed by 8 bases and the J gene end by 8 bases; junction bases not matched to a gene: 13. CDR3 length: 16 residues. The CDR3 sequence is CASSSRTSGRRDEQFF. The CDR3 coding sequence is TGTGCCAGCTCCTCCCGCACTAGCGGGAGGAGGGATGAGCAGTTCTTC.

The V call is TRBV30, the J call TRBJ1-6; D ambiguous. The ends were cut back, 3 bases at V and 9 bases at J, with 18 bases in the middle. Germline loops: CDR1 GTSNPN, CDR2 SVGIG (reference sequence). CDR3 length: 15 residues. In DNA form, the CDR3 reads TGTGCCTGGAGGCCCCAGGCAGAAAGGACTTCACCCCTCCACTTT. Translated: CAWRPQAERTSPLHF. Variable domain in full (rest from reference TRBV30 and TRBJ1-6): SQTIHQWPATLVQPVGSPLSLECTVEGTSNPNLYWYRQAAGRGLQLLFYSVGIGQISSEVPQNLSASRPQDRQFILSSKKLLLSDSGFYLCAWRPQAERTSPLHFGNGTRLTVT.

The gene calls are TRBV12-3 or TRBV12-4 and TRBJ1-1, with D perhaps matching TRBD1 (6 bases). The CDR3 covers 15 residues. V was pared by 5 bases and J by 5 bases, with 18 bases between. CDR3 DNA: TGTGCCAGCAGTCCTACAGGGTCAGCAGGGACTGAAGCTTTCTTT. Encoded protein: CASSPTGSAGTEAFF.

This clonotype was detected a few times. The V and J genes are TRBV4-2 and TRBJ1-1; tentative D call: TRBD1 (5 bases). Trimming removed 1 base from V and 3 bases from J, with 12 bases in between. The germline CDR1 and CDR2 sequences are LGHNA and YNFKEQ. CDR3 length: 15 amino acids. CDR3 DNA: TGTGCCAGCAGCCAAGGAAATCGGGGGGACACTGAAGCTTTCTTT. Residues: CASSQGNRGDTEAFF.

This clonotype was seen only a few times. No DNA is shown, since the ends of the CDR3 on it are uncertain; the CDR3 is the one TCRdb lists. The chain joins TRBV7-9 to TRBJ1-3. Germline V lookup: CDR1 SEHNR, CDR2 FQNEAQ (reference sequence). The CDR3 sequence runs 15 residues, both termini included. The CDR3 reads CASSFGSGPGNTIYF.

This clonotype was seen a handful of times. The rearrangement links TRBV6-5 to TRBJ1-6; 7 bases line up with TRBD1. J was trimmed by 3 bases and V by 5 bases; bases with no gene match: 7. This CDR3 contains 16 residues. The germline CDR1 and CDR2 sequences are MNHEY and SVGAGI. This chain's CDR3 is CASSVQGGSYNSPLHF. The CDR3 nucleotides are TGTGCCAGCAGTGTTCAGGGGGGAAGCTATAATTCACCCCTCCACTTT.

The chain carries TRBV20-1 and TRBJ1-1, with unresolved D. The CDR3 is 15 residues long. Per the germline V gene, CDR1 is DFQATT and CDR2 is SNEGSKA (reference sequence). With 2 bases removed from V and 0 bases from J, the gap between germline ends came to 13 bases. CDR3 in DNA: TGCAGTGCTAGAAGGCAGCGAAGTATGAACACTGAAGCTTTCTTT. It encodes CSARRQRSMNTEAFF.

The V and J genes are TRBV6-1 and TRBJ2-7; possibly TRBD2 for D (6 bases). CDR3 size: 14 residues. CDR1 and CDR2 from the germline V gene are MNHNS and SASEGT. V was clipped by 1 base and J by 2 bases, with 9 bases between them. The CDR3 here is CASSEGGGTYEQYF. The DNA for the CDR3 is TGTGCCAGCAGTGAAGGCGGAGGGACCTACGAGCAGTACTTC.

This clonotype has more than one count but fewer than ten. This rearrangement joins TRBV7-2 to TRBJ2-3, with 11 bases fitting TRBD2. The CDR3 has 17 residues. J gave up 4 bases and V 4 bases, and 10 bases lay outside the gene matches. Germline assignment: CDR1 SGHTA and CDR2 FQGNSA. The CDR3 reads CASSSNGLAGGADTQYF. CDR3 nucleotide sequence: TGTGCCAGCAGCTCTAATGGGCTAGCGGGAGGTGCAGATACGCAGTATTTT.

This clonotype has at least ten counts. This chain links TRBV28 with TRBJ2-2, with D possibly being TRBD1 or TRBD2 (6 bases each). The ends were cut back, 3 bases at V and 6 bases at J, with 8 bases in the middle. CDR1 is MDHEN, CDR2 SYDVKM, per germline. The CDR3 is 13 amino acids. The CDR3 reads CASSLGGAGELFF. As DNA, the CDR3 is TGTGCCAGCAGTTTGGGGGGCGCCGGGGAGCTGTTTTTT. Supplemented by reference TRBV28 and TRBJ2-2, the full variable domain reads DVKVTQSSRYLVKRTGEKVFLECVQDMDHENMFWYRQDPGLGLRLIYFSYDVKMKEKGDIPEGYSVSREKKERFSLILESASTNQTSMYLCASSLGGAGELFFGEGSRLTVL.

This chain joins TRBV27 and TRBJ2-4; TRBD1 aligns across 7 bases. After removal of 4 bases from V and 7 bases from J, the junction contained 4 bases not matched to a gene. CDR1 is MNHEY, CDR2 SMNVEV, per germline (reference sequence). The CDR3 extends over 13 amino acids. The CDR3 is CASSSLTGNIQYF. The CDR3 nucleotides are TGTGCCAGCAGTTCTCTGACAGGGAACATTCAGTACTTC.

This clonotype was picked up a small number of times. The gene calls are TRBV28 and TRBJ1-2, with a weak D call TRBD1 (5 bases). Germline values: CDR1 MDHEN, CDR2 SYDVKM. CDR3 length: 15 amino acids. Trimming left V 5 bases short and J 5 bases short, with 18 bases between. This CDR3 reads CASSPSGGTGYGYTF. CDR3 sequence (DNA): TGTGCCAGCAGTCCTTCCGGCGGGACGGGATATGGCTACACCTTC.

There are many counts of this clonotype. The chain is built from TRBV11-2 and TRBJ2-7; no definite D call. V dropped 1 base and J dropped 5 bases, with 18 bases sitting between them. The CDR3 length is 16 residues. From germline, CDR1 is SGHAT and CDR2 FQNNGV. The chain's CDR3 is CASSLVVLARGDEQYF. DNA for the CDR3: TGTGCCAGCAGCTTAGTCGTCCTGGCTAGAGGCGACGAGCAGTACTTC. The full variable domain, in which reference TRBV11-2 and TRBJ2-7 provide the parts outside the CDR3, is EAGVAQSPRYKIIEKRQSVAFWCNPISGHATLYWYQQILGQGPKLLIQFQNNGVVDDSQLPKDRFSAERLKGVDSTLKIQPAKLEDSAVYLCASSLVVLARGDEQYFGPGTRLTVT.

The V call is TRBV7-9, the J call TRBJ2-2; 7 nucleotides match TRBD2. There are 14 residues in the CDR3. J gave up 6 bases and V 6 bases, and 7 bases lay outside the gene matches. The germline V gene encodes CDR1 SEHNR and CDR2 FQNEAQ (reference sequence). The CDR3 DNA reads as TGTGCCAGCAGAAGAGTTCGGGGGGCCGGGGAGCTGTTTTTT. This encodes CASRRVRGAGELFF.

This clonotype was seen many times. CDR3 sequence: CASSQTQGRTYGYTF. Written as DNA, the CDR3 is TGTGCCAGCAGCCAGACCCAGGGGCGCACCTATGGCTACACCTTC. This chain links TRBV7-2 with TRBJ1-2; possible D gene TRBD1, 6 bases. Germline CDR1 reads SGHTA; CDR2 reads FQGNSA. The CDR3 totals 15 residues. V was shortened by 5 bases and J by 4 bases, with 17 bases between the two germline ends.

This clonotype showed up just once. The CDR3 region has the DNA TGTGCCAGCTCTCTCGGTGACGCCTCCTACGAGCAGTACGTC. Amino acid sequence: CASSLGDASYEQYV. J is TRBJ2-7 and V is TRBV18; D is uncertain. Trimming took off 6 bases at V and 0 bases at J, with 12 bases between the two ends. The germline CDR1 and CDR2 sequences are KGHSH and LQKENI. This CDR3 region has 14 residues.

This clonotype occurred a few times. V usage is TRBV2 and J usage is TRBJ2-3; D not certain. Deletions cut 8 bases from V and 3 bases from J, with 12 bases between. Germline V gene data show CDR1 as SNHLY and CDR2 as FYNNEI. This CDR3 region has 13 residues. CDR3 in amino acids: CASAIFGTDTQYF. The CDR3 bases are TGTGCCAGCGCGATTTTCGGGACAGATACGCAGTATTTT.

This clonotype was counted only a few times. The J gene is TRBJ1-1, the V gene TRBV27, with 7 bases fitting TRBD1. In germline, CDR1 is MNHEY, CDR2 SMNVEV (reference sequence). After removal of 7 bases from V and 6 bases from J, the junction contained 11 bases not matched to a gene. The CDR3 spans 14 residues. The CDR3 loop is CASNPMTGSSEAFF. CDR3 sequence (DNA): TGTGCCAGCAACCCCATGACAGGGTCTTCTGAAGCTTTCTTT.

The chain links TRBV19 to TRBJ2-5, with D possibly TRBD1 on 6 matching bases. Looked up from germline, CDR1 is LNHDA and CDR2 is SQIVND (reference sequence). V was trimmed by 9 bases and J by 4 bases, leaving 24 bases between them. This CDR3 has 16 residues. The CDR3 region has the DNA TGTGCCAGCAGTTACATCCCAGGGGCAGGGGCAGAGACCCAGTACTTC. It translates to CASSYIPGAGAETQYF.

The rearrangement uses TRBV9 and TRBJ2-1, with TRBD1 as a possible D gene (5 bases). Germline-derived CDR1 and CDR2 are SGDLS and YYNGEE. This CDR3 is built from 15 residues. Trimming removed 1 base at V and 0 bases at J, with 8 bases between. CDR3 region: CASSVNRGSYNEQFF. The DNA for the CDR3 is TGTGCCAGCAGCGTAAATAGGGGCTCCTACAATGAGCAGTTCTTC.

CDR3 protein: CASSQGTSGIYEQYV. The CDR3 DNA reads as TGTGCCAGCAGCCAAGGGACTAGCGGGATATACGAGCAGTACGTC. This chain joins TRBV5-4 and TRBJ2-7, with 13 positions matching TRBD2. Losses at the gene ends were 4 bases for V and 4 bases for J; bases not matched to a gene: 5. The CDR3 is 15 amino acids. The germline CDR1 and CDR2 sequences are SGHNT and YYREEE (reference sequence).

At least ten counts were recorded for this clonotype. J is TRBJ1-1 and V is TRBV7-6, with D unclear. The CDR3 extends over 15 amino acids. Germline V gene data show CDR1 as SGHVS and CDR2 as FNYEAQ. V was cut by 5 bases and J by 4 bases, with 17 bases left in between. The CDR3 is CASSPTEVSSTEAFF. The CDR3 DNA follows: TGTGCCAGCAGCCCTACTGAGGTCTCGAGCACTGAAGCTTTCTTT.

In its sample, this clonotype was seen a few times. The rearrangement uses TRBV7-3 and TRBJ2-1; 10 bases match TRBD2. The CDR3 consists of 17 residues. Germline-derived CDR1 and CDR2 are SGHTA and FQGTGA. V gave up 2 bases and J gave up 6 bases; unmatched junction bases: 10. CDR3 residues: CASSLSGLAELSNEQFF. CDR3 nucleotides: TGTGCCAGCAGCTTATCAGGACTAGCGGAACTCAGCAATGAGCAGTTCTTC.

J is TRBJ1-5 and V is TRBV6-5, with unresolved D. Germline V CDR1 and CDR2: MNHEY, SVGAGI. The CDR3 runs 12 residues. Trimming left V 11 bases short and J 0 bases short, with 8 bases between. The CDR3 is CAVGYSNQPQHF. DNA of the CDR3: TGTGCCGTAGGGTATAGCAATCAGCCCCAGCATTTT.